This TCR beta chain was obtained from a study of blood T cell repertoires in COVID-19. The authors' processing: Quantification of nucleated cells was approximated via reference gene primer amplification. Measured with immunoSEQ multiplex PCR; TCRdb has only the in-frame clones, and not every one. That table supplies the V and J calls and clone size; D and trimming were determined from the DNA. Of around 320,000 clones listed, 85% to 95% are singletons. In the 2 weeks before study entry, exposed participants met a COVID-19 case, which was PCR-confirmed or clinician-diagnosed. CDR1 and CDR2 from the germline V gene are SGDLS and YYNGEE. V was pared by 4 bases and J by 1 base, with 8 bases between. This CDR3 comprises 13 residues.

This clonotype was obtained from a woman aged 25 to 39 who had been exposed to COVID-19. The sequencing input was PBMCs or T cells enriched from blood (not recorded which). The chain has TRBV9 and TRBJ1-1; D is unresolved. CDR3 DNA sequence: TGTGCCAGCAGCCGACACCAGAACACTGAAGCTTTCTTT. Amino acids: CASSRHQNTEAFF.